This TCR beta chain appears in the sequencing data of a study of a mutant IDH1 vaccine in newly diagnosed glioma. Study in general: Beforehand, treatment had been radiotherapy, temozolomide, or both; the majority received both.

In regard to this clone: The antigen is undetermined.

Noted time point: week 47, end of study. A single vaccine dose contained 300 ug of mutant IDH1 20-mer peptide, and topical imiquimod was used with it. During weeks 1, 3, 5, 7, 11, 15, 19 and 23, patients received eight vaccinations. CDR3 length equals 15 residues. Trimming shortened V by 0 bases and J by 2 bases, and 11 bases separated the two germline ends. Germline loops: CDR1 MNHNY, CDR2 SVGAGI (reference sequence). Sequenced by immunoSEQ multiplex PCR; TCRdb stores in-frame clones only, minus some. The repertoire includes roughly 43,000 clones, less than 85% of them detected once, and under 20% sits in the top ten.

V usage is TRBV6-6 and J usage is TRBJ2-7, with D unclear. The sample was PBMCs, taken from a glioma patient whose treatment included an IDH1 peptide vaccine. The clonotype originates from a man aged 18 to 29 with glioma. Some clones in this sample may be carry-over from other donors' samples. The CDR3 loop is CASSYSTRVTYEQYF. CDR3 coding DNA: TGTGCCAGCAGTTACTCGACACGAGTTACCTACGAGCAGTACTTC.